The T cell receptor (beta chain) described here comes from a study of Ad26.COV2.S vaccination and SARS-CoV-2 variants. Study details: Ad26.COV2.S arm of COV1001 included the donor. Intramuscularly, Ad26.COV2.S was given either once or twice, 56 days apart.

TCRdb's copy holds only in-frame clones and misses some; the assay was immunoSEQ multiplex PCR. Of fewer than 900,000 clones listed, around 92% are singletons. The treatment is: 19 received Ad26.COV2.S at low or high dose, single or two shots; about 5 received placebo; per-sample allocation not given. Vaccine and placebo recipients were sampled on day 63 after the first injection. Within Boston, the person who donated was an adult of 18-55 years. Study-wide findings and caveats: Participants given vaccine showed non-spike TCR breadth similar to that of placebo recipients.

In regard to this clone: The antigen is not known.

The CDR3 covers 18 residues. This rearrangement joins TRBV21-1 to TRBJ2-1; TRBD1, as called in the table, went unchecked against the DNA. TRBV21-1 is flagged as a pseudogene. This specimen consisted of peripheral blood, obtained in a trial of Ad26.COV2.S vaccine versus placebo. The source of this sequence is a person between 18 and 59 years old who received the Ad26.COV2.S COVID-19 vaccine or a placebo. The CDR3 reads CASSKFTDRLGAGDEQFF. The CDR3 coding sequence is TGTGCCAGCAGCAAATTTACGGACCGACTGGGGGCCGGGGATGAGCAGTTCTTC.